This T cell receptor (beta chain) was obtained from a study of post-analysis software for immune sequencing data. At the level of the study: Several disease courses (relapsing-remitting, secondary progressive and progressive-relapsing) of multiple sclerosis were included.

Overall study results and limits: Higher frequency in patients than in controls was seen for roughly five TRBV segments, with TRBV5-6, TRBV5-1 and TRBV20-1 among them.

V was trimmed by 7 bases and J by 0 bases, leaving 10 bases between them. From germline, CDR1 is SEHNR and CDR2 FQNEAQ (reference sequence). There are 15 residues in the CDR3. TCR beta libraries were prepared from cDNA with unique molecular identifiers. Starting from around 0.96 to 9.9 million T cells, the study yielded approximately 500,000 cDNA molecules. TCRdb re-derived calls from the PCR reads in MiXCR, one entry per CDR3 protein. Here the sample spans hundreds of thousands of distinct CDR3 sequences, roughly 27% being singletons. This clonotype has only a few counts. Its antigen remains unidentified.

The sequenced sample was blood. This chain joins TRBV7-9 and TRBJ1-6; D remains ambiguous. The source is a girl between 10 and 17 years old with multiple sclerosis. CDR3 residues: CASTGGSSYNSPLHF. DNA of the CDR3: TGTGCCAGCACAGGAGGGAGCTCCTATAATTCACCCCTCCACTTT.